Below, 15 T cell receptor beta chains from the same sample are listed, as sequenced in a study of early T cells in non-severe SARS-CoV-2 infection. TCRdb redid the calling of the 5' RACE reads with MiXCR, one entry per CDR3 protein. The data contain tens of thousands of distinct CDR3 sequences, less than 20% of them singletons. The specimen sequenced was whole blood. Source of these receptors: an adult who was a healthcare worker with PCR-confirmed SARS-CoV-2 infection or an uninfected control (not recorded which).

The chain joins TRBV14 to TRBJ2-6, with 8 bases fitting TRBD1. Germline values: CDR1 SGHDN, CDR2 FVKESK. The CDR3 covers 17 residues. With 4 bases clipped from V and 4 bases from J, the junction kept 9 bases outside the gene matches. The CDR3 region has the DNA TGTGCCAGCAGCCCCCGGCAGGGGGCTTTCGGGGCCAACGTCCTGACTTTC. This gives the protein CASSPRQGAFGANVLTF.

This clonotype was found many times. CDR3 sequence: CASSLTGGYTGELFF. CDR3 bases: TGTGCCAGCAGTTTAACAGGGGGTTACACCGGGGAGCTGTTTTTT. The V call is TRBV28, the J call TRBJ2-2, with 8 bases fitting TRBD1. This CDR3 is built from 15 residues. The germline gives CDR1 MDHEN, CDR2 SYDVKM. V lost 2 bases, J lost 3 bases, and 2 bases stayed unmatched.

This clonotype was seen many times. The chain joins TRBV29-1 to TRBJ1-2; TRBD1 matches at 8 bases. With 3 bases clipped from V and 3 bases from J, the junction kept 6 bases outside the gene matches. CDR3 length: 14 amino acids. Germline loops: CDR1 SQVTM, CDR2 ANQGSEA. DNA for the CDR3: TGCAGCGTTGAGGCGACAGGGGATGACTATGGCTACACCTTC. It is translated as CSVEATGDDYGYTF.

V gene TRBV2 combines with J gene TRBJ2-5, with D unclear. Germline CDR1 reads SNHLY; CDR2 reads FYNNEI. Trimming removed 1 base from V and 9 bases from J, with 9 bases in between. The CDR3 totals 12 residues. This chain's CDR3 is CASSEEQAAQYF. As DNA, the CDR3 is TGTGCCAGCAGTGAAGAGCAGGCCGCCCAGTACTTC.

This clonotype has at least ten counts. This chain joins TRBV12-3 or TRBV12-4 and TRBJ1-5; 8 bases map to TRBD1. V trimming: 6 bases; J trimming: 6 bases; junction bases outside the gene matches: 7. This CDR3 has 14 residues. In nucleotides, the CDR3 is TGTGCCAGCAGCCCGACAGGGGAAGGTCAGCCCCAGCATTTT. Its translation: CASSPTGEGQPQHF.

This rearrangement joins TRBV6-6 to TRBJ2-5; D might be TRBD2 (6 bases). This CDR3 spans 14 amino acids. The germline V gene has CDR1 MNHNY and CDR2 SVGAGI (reference sequence). The V end was cut by 0 bases, the J end by 4 bases, with 9 bases between. CDR3 amino acids: CASSYSVGGETQYF. Written as DNA, the CDR3 is TGTGCCAGCAGTTACTCCGTGGGGGGAGAGACCCAGTACTTC.

This clonotype was counted a single time. The chain employs TRBV7-2 and TRBJ2-7; D perhaps matches TRBD2 (5 bases). The V and J ends lost 1 base and 1 base respectively, with 11 bases between them. Germline values: CDR1 SGHTA, CDR2 FQGNSA. This CDR3 contains 15 residues. The CDR3 sequence is CASSLGPGMSYEQYF. The CDR3 DNA reads as TGTGCCAGCAGCTTAGGCCCCGGGATGTCCTACGAGCAGTACTTC.

CDR3 nucleotide sequence: TGTGCCAGCAGCTCCCAGACAAGCCGCGGGGCCAACGTCCTGACTTTC. It specifies CASSSQTSRGANVLTF. The rearrangement uses TRBV7-3 and TRBJ2-6, with D unclear. CDR1 is SGHTA, CDR2 FQGTGA, per germline. V lost 4 bases, J lost 4 bases, and 14 bases lay in between. This CDR3 is built from 16 residues.

This clonotype has a count of ten or more. This sequence joins TRBV5-5 and TRBJ2-3; 7 positions match TRBD1. This CDR3 is built from 20 residues. The germline V gene has CDR1 SGHKS and CDR2 YYEKEE (reference sequence). The junction had 21 bases not matched to a gene; V was cut back by 4 bases and J by 1 base. CDR3 region: CASSQTSRRTGPQRTDTQYF. The DNA for the CDR3 is TGTGCCAGCAGCCAGACGAGCCGTCGGACAGGCCCACAACGCACAGATACGCAGTATTTT.

The table lists this clonotype with a few counts. V gene TRBV9 combines with J gene TRBJ1-6, with D possibly being TRBD1 (5 bases). This CDR3 has 14 amino acids. The germline CDR1 and CDR2 sequences are SGDLS and YYNGEE. V lost 0 bases, J lost 11 bases, and 12 bases lay in between. This CDR3 reads CASSVVGGRAPLHF. The CDR3, as DNA: TGTGCCAGCAGCGTAGTCGGGGGAAGGGCACCCCTCCACTTT. The variable domain in full, with the rest retrieved from reference TRBV9 and TRBJ1-6, is DSGVTQTPKHLITATGQRVTLRCSPRSGDLSVYWYQQSLDQGLQFLIQYYNGEERAKGNILERFSAQQFPDLHSELNLSSLELGDSALYFCASSVVGGRAPLHFGNGTRLTVT.

This clonotype was picked up a small number of times. The J gene is TRBJ1-2, the V gene TRBV19; D is undetermined. Trimming took 1 base from V and 4 from J, leaving 13 bases between them. CDR1 is LNHDA and CDR2 is SQIVND in the germline V gene (reference sequence). The CDR3 is 15 amino acids. CDR3 DNA: TGTGCCAGTAGTATAGGAGGGAAACTCGTCTATGGCTACACCTTC. Translating gives CASSIGGKLVYGYTF.

This clonotype was seen only a few times. This chain connects TRBV7-9 to TRBJ2-7; D not certain. With 2 bases removed from V and 2 bases from J, the gap between germline ends came to 10 bases. The CDR3 runs 14 residues. Germline V CDR1 and CDR2: SEHNR, FQNEAQ (reference sequence). The CDR3 DNA follows: TGTGCCAGCAGCTTAATGGGCGGAACCTACGAGCAGTACTTC. Encoded protein: CASSLMGGTYEQYF.

V usage is TRBV4-1 and J usage is TRBJ2-3; D perhaps matches TRBD2 (6 bases). The CDR3 sequence is 16 residues long. Germline V gives CDR1 MGHRA, CDR2 YSYEKL. V lost 4 bases, J lost 2 bases, and 16 bases lay in between. The CDR3 sequence: CASSPSWRGSTDTQYF. CDR3 DNA sequence: TGCGCCAGCAGCCCGAGTTGGCGGGGTTCCACAGATACGCAGTATTTT.

The CDR3 loop reads CSVAGTRTDTQYF. The CDR3 DNA sequence: TGCAGCGTTGCGGGGACGCGCACAGATACGCAGTATTTT. The chain has TRBV29-1 and TRBJ2-3; D is perhaps TRBD1 or TRBD2 (5 bases each). Germline lookup yields CDR1 SQVTM and CDR2 ANQGSEA. With 4 bases removed from V and 1 base from J, the gap between germline ends came to 9 bases. This CDR3 is built from 13 residues.

The chain joins TRBV4-1 to TRBJ2-5; 10 nucleotides line up with TRBD2. The germline V gene has CDR1 MGHRA and CDR2 YSYEKL. J was trimmed by 6 bases and V by 0 bases; bases with no gene match: 7. This CDR3 is 16 amino acids long. The CDR3 DNA is TGCGCCAGCAGCCAAGATCGGCTAGCGGGAGTACAGACCCAGTACTTC. It translates to CASSQDRLAGVQTQYF.